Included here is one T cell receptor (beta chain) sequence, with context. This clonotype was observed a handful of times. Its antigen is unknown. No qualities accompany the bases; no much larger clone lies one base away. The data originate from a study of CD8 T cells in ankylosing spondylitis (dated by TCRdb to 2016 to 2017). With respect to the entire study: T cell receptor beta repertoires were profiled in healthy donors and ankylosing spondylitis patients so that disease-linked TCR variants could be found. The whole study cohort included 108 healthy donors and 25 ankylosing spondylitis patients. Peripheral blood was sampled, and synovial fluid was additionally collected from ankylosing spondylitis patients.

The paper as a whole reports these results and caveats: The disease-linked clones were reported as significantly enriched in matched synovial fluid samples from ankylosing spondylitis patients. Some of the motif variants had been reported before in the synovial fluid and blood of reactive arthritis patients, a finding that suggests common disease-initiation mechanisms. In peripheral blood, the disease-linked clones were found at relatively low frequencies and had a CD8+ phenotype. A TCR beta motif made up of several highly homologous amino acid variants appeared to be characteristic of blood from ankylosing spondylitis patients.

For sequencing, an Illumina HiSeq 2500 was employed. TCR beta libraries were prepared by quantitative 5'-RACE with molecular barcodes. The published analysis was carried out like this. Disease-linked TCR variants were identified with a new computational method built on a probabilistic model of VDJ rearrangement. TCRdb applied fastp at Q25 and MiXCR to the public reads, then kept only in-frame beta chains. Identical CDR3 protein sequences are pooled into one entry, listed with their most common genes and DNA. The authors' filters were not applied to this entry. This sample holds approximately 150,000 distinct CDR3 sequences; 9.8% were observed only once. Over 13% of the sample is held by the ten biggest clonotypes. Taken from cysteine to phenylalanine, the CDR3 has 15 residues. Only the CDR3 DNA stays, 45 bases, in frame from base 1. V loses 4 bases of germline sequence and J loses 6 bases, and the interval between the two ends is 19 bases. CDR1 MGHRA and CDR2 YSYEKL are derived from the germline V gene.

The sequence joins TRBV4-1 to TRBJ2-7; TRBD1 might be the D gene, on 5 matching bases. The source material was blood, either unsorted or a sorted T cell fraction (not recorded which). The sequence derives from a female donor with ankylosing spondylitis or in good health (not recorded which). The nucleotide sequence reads TGCGCCAGCAGCCCCGGTCAGGGTCTCGTCAGCGAGCAGTACTTC. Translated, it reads CASSPGQGLVSEQYF.